The rows below give T cell receptor beta chains drawn from one sample of a study of Ad26.COV2.S vaccination and SARS-CoV-2 variants. TCRdb's table, derived via immunoSEQ multiplex PCR, lists solely in-frame clones and lacks some. Found here are about 480,000 clones, roughly 85% of them singletons; the top ten hold roughly 13%. The sample consisted of peripheral blood, taken in a trial of Ad26.COV2.S vaccine versus placebo. The source is a person between 18 and 65 years old who received the Ad26.COV2.S COVID-19 vaccine or a placebo. The CDR3 runs from the conserved cysteine through the conserved F or W. D genes are given only for firm matches. Size tells how often a clone was seen (once, few, many) or the class of an expanded clone, and some rows leave it out.

V gene: TRBV9
J gene: TRBJ2-2
clone size: -
D gene: TRBD1
CDR3 protein: CASTDLTGAGELFF
CDR3 DNA: TGTGCCAGCACCGACCTCACAGGGGCCGGGGAGCTGTTTTTT

V gene: TRBV28
J gene: TRBJ1-4
clone size: -
D gene: -
CDR3 protein: CASRVTGMNEKLFF
CDR3 DNA: TGTGCCAGCCGGGTGACGGGAATGAATGAAAAACTGTTTTTT

V gene: TRBV5-6
J gene: TRBJ2-7
clone size: -
D gene: -
CDR3 protein: CKGYPYEQYF
CDR3 DNA: TGTAAGGGTTATCCCTACGAGCAGTACTTC

V gene: TRBV6-1
J gene: TRBJ2-2
clone size: -
D gene: -
CDR3 protein: CASSERRGDGELFF
CDR3 DNA: TGTGCCAGCAGTGAAAGGAGGGGGGACGGGGAGCTGTTTTTT

V gene: TRBV10-3
J gene: TRBJ1-1
clone size: -
D gene: -
CDR3 protein: CAISESIMNTEAFF
CDR3 DNA: TGTGCCATCAGTGAGTCGATAATGAACACTGAAGCTTTCTTT

V gene: TRBV5-1
J gene: TRBJ2-5
clone size: once
D gene: -
CDR3 protein: CASSLVPGTGVAQYF
CDR3 DNA: TGCGCCAGCAGCTTGGTTCCAGGGACTGGGGTGGCCCAGTACTTC

V gene: TRBV12-3/TRBV12-4
J gene: TRBJ1-1
clone size: -
D gene: -
CDR3 protein: CASSFQESEAFF
CDR3 DNA: TGTGCCAGCAGTTTCCAGGAATCTGAAGCTTTCTTT

V gene: TRBV24-1
J gene: TRBJ1-1
clone size: -
D gene: -
CDR3 protein: CATSQRSGNQAFF
CDR3 DNA: TGTGCCACCAGTCAAAGGAGCGGAAACCAAGCTTTCTTT

V gene: TRBV12-3/TRBV12-4
J gene: TRBJ2-7
clone size: -
D gene: TRBD1
CDR3 protein: CASSRQGYEQYF
CDR3 DNA: TGTGCCAGCAGTCGACAGGGCTACGAGCAGTACTTC

V gene: TRBV4-3
J gene: TRBJ2-1
clone size: once
D gene: TRBD1
CDR3 protein: CASSQAPLGQGGNEQFF
CDR3 DNA: TGCGCCAGCAGCCAGGCTCCTCTGGGACAGGGGGGCAATGAGCAGTTCTTC

V gene: TRBV5-4
J gene: TRBJ2-1
clone size: -
D gene: -
CDR3 protein: CASSLGVNEQFF
CDR3 DNA: TGTGCCAGCAGCTTGGGGGTTAATGAGCAGTTCTTC